A single TCR beta chain is shown here with its context. Its target is unknown. These data belong to a study of CD8 T cells in ankylosing spondylitis. Germline assignment: CDR1 MDHEN and CDR2 SYDVKM. CDR3 length equals 12 residues. V was trimmed by 10 bases and J by 5 bases, leaving 14 bases between them. With molecular barcodes, quantitative 5'-RACE was used to make the TCR beta libraries. TCRdb reprocessed the 5' RACE reads via MiXCR and lists one record per CDR3 protein. Among around 140,000 distinct CDR3 sequences listed, 17% were seen once. The study's findings and limits: One TCR beta motif, made up of roughly eight highly homologous variants, appeared characteristic of ankylosing spondylitis blood. It was reported that disease-linked clones were significantly enriched in matched ankylosing spondylitis synovial fluid.

The sequence came from a male donor with ankylosing spondylitis. The sequencing input was blood, either unsorted or a sorted T cell fraction (not recorded which). The V gene is TRBV28, the J gene TRBJ2-5; D unclear. CDR3 protein: CATQDPRETQYF. The DNA for the CDR3 is TGTGCCACCCAAGACCCGAGGGAGACCCAGTACTTC.